Listed here is a single T cell receptor beta chain. These data originate in a study of blood T cell repertoires in COVID-19. The trim removed 4 bases at V and 10 bases at J, leaving 11 bases unmatched. The CDR3 is made up of 15 amino acids. CDR1 and CDR2 from the germline V gene are SNHLY and FYNNEI. Original handling: Estimates of nucleated cell counts were drawn from the amplification of reference gene primers. The protocol was immunoSEQ multiplex PCR, while the TCRdb copy is restricted to in-frame clones and leaves out a portion. V and J calls and clone size come straight from that table; D and trimming were deduced from the DNA. The sample includes 350,000 to 450,000 clones, 91% of them seen just once.

The chain links TRBV2 to TRBJ1-4, with 8 bases identical to TRBD1. The sequence came from a woman in her thirties or forties who had been exposed to COVID-19. Sequencing was carried out using PBMCs or T cells enriched from blood (not recorded which). For the CDR3, the DNA is TGTGCCAGCAGTGCTAAGACAGGGGCCGGCGGAAAACTGTTTTTT. Translation gives CASSAKTGAGGKLFF.